The 25 T cell receptor beta chains reported below all come from one sample, sequenced in a study of cytomegalovirus exposure and HLA in healthy donors. The PCR contained 60 Vbeta and 13 Jbeta primers. Profiling relied on immunoSEQ multiplex PCR, and the TCRdb table lists in-frame clones only, not all of them. The table shows roughly 250,000 clones, with approximately 80% occurring only once. The specimen was PBMCs. The receptors were sampled from a girl aged 2 to 10 in good health and CMV-seronegative.

The chain links TRBV7-3 to TRBJ2-1, with 8 bases aligning to TRBD2. CDR3 length: 16 amino acids. V lost 3 bases, J lost 12 bases, and 16 bases stayed unmatched. Germline CDR1 is SGHTA and CDR2 is FQGTGA. The CDR3 region is CASSFPIPAGDGVQFF. The CDR3 coding sequence is TGTGCCAGCAGCTTCCCCATCCCAGCGGGGGACGGGGTGCAGTTCTTC.

The genes are TRBV6-5 and TRBJ2-1; 7 positions match TRBD1. Germline values: CDR1 MNHEY, CDR2 SVGAGI. V lost 5 bases to trimming and J lost 9 bases; unmatched junction nucleotides: 7. This CDR3 spans 13 amino acids. The CDR3, as DNA: TGTGCCAGCAGTGAGACAGGGTGGGGTGAGCAGTTCTTC. Translated: CASSETGWGEQFF.

This rearrangement joins TRBV28 to TRBJ2-6, with D perhaps TRBD1 (6 bases). The CDR3 runs 15 residues. Trimming stripped 5 bases from V and 1 base from J, with 9 bases between. From germline, CDR1 is MDHEN and CDR2 SYDVKM. In DNA, the CDR3 is TGTGCCAGCAGTCCCGGACAGTCTGGGGCCAACGTCCTGACTTTC. Translating it yields CASSPGQSGANVLTF.

V usage is TRBV4-1 and J usage is TRBJ1-5; D is ambiguous. The CDR3 totals 16 residues. The germline gives CDR1 MGHRA, CDR2 YSYEKL. V lost 4 bases, J lost 4 bases, and 17 bases lay in between. The CDR3 bases are TGCGCCAGCAGCCCCTCTGACGGGGTGTTGAATCAGCCCCAGCATTTT. Its translation is CASSPSDGVLNQPQHF.

This CDR3 reads CASSSGQGFYEQYF. The CDR3 DNA reads as TGTGCCAGCAGCTCGGGACAGGGCTTCTACGAGCAGTACTTC. This rearrangement joins TRBV7-3 to TRBJ2-7, with 9 bases fitting TRBD1. CDR3 size: 14 residues. With V trimmed by 4 bases and J by 3 bases, 4 bases remained unmatched. Per germline, CDR1 SGHTA and CDR2 FQGTGA.

The chain employs TRBV27 and TRBJ1-4; 9 nucleotides line up with TRBD1. The CDR3 consists of 15 residues. Germline CDR1 reads MNHEY; CDR2 reads SMNVEV (reference sequence). V lost 2 bases and J lost 7; bases outside the gene matches: 5. CDR3 protein: CASSLRDRGSEKLFF. The CDR3 bases are TGTGCCAGCAGTTTACGAGACAGGGGGAGTGAAAAACTGTTTTTT.

The J gene is TRBJ2-5, the V gene TRBV28; 10 bases line up with TRBD2. The J call may be in error: the DNA end matches TRBJ2-7 better. Germline lookup yields CDR1 MDHEN and CDR2 SYDVKM. The CDR3 length is 15 residues. The CDR3 nucleotides are TGTGCCAGCAGGATTAGCGGGGGGACCTCCTACGAGCAGTACTTC. It is translated as CASRISGGTSYEQYF.

The rearrangement links TRBV28 to TRBJ2-5, with TRBD2 matching 8 bases. The CDR3 loop spans 15 amino acids. Germline V gene lookup returns CDR1 MDHEN and CDR2 SYDVKM. The ends lost 3 bases at V and 4 bases at J; junction bases unmatched: 7. Here the CDR3 reads CASSFLAGMRETQYF. CDR3 nucleotides: TGTGCCAGCAGTTTCCTAGCGGGTATGAGAGAGACCCAGTACTTC.

The V call is TRBV25-1, the J call TRBJ1-1, with 10 bases matching TRBD1. V lost 5 bases to trimming and J lost 1 base; unmatched junction nucleotides: 7. Germline loops: CDR1 MGHDK, CDR2 SYGVNS. The CDR3 spans 16 residues. Written as DNA, the CDR3 is TGTGCCAGCAGTAGAGACAGGGGGCGACAGAACACTGAAGCTTTCTTT. Translating it yields CASSRDRGRQNTEAFF.

The chain couples TRBV9 to TRBJ1-3; 8 nucleotides match TRBD1. V shed 6 bases and J 0 bases; nucleotides not matched to a gene: 11. The CDR3 contains 17 residues. Germline-derived CDR1 and CDR2 are SGDLS and YYNGEE. As DNA, the CDR3 is TGTGCCAGCACCTCAGGGGTCGGACAGGGCTCTGGAAACACCATATATTTT. It translates to CASTSGVGQGSGNTIYF.

V usage is TRBV15 and J usage is TRBJ2-7, with 7 bases lining up with TRBD2. Germline V gene data show CDR1 as LNHNV and CDR2 as YYDKDF (reference sequence). CDR3 length: 16 amino acids. Trimming at V came to 3 bases and at J to 2 bases, leaving 10 bases not matched to a gene. The CDR3: CATSRGPSGGPYEQYF. CDR3 DNA sequence: TGTGCCACCAGCAGGGGGCCTAGCGGAGGACCCTACGAGCAGTACTTC.

This chain links TRBV18 with TRBJ1-5; TRBD1 aligns across 11 bases. Per the germline V gene, CDR1 is KGHSH and CDR2 is LQKENI. The CDR3 contains 16 residues. V gave up 2 bases and J gave up 6 bases; unmatched junction bases: 6. The CDR3 protein is CASSPGMGQGVQPQHF. CDR3 coding DNA: TGTGCCAGCTCACCAGGCATGGGACAGGGGGTTCAGCCCCAGCATTTT.

The chain is built from TRBV2 and TRBJ1-5, with 9 bases that match TRBD1. The CDR3 consists of 13 residues. V shed 6 bases and J 6 bases; nucleotides not matched to a gene: 3. Germline CDR1 is SNHLY and CDR2 is FYNNEI. The CDR3 coding sequence is TGTGCCAGCAGGGGACAGGGAGGTCAGCCCCAGCATTTT. Residues: CASRGQGGQPQHF.

This clone showed up just a few times. V and J are TRBV5-5 and TRBJ2-1; 7 nucleotides match TRBD2. The length of the CDR3 is 16 residues. With V trimmed by 4 bases and J by 8 bases, 15 bases remained unmatched. CDR1 and CDR2 from the germline V gene are SGHKS and YYEKEE (reference sequence). The CDR3 DNA reads as TGTGCCAGCAGCGTCAGACTAGCCCCCAGGGTCGATGAGCAGTTCTTC. It codes for CASSVRLAPRVDEQFF.

The rearrangement joins TRBV10-3 to TRBJ1-2, with D uncertain. Trimming pared 0 bases from V and 2 bases from J, leaving 10 bases between. Germline CDR1 ENHRY, CDR2 SYGVKD. CDR3 length equals 15 residues. The CDR3 region has the DNA TGTGCCATCAGTGAGTCGAAAACACGAAACTATGGCTACACCTTC. Translating gives CAISESKTRNYGYTF.

The genes are TRBV6-4 and TRBJ2-1; TRBD2 might be the D (5 bases). This CDR3 spans 15 amino acids. V dropped 2 bases and J dropped 5 bases, with 13 bases sitting between them. The germline V gene encodes CDR1 MRHNA and CDR2 SNTAGT. This chain's CDR3 is CASSDRPGSDNEQFF. The CDR3 DNA is TGTGCCAGCAGTGACCGTCCGGGATCCGACAATGAGCAGTTCTTC.

This sequence joins TRBV28 and TRBJ2-5; D may be TRBD1 (6 bases). V was pared by 8 bases and J by 5 bases, with 24 bases between. The CDR3 sequence is 16 residues long. Germline CDR1 is MDHEN and CDR2 is SYDVKM. The DNA of the CDR3 is TGTGCCAGCGGAATCACAGGGCGCCCGGTTCGGGAGACCCAGTACTTC. Its protein product is CASGITGRPVRETQYF.

The table lists this clone with a few counts. For the CDR3, the DNA is TGTGCCAGTAGTCCCTGGACAGCCCTGAACACTGAAGCTTTCTTT. As protein: CASSPWTALNTEAFF. The genes are TRBV19 and TRBJ1-1; perhaps TRBD1 as D (6 bases). V was shortened by 5 bases and J by 0 bases, with 13 bases between the two germline ends. Germline V CDR1 and CDR2: LNHDA, SQIVND (reference sequence). The CDR3 has 15 amino acids.

V usage is TRBV7-9 and J usage is TRBJ1-4; unclear D gene. Trimming removed 4 bases at V and 4 bases at J, with 10 bases between. The CDR3 runs 14 residues. Germline lookup yields CDR1 SEHNR and CDR2 FQNEAQ (reference sequence). In DNA form, the CDR3 reads TGTGCCAGCAGCTCCGGGAGGATTAATGAAAAACTGTTTTTT. Amino acid sequence: CASSSGRINEKLFF. Drawing the rest from reference TRBV7-9 and TRBJ1-4, the complete variable domain is DTGVSQNPRHKITKRGQNVTFRCDPISEHNRLYWYRQTLGQGPEFLTYFQNEAQLEKSRLLSDRFSAERPKGSFSTLEIQRTEQGDSAMYLCASSSGRINEKLFFGSGTQLSVL.

V and J are TRBV7-9 and TRBJ2-3; possibly TRBD2 for D (6 bases). V was pared by 4 bases and J by 3 bases, with 17 bases between. This CDR3 is 16 amino acids long. Germline V gene lookup returns CDR1 SEHNR and CDR2 FQNEAQ (reference sequence). This CDR3 reads CASSSLRGICTDTQYF. DNA of the CDR3: TGTGCCAGCAGCTCTCTTCGCGGGATCTGTACAGATACGCAGTATTTT.

This rearrangement joins TRBV2 to TRBJ2-1; 12 bases are a match to TRBD2. Germline CDR1 SNHLY, CDR2 FYNNEI. The trim removed 5 bases at V and 6 bases at J, leaving 8 bases unmatched. This CDR3 spans 16 amino acids. This CDR3 reads CASSSILAGGFNEQFF. As DNA, the CDR3 is TGTGCCAGCAGTTCTATACTAGCGGGAGGTTTCAATGAGCAGTTCTTC. Supplemented by reference TRBV2 and TRBJ2-1, the full variable domain reads EPEVTQTPSHQVTQMGQEVILRCVPISNHLYFYWYRQILGQKVEFLVSFYNNEISEKSEIFDDQFSVERPDGSNFTLKIRSTKLEDSAMYFCASSSILAGGFNEQFFGPGTRLTVL.

A remark on this clone: The junction and the germline gene differ at one end; a read error may be behind it. The gene calls are TRBV5-5 and TRBJ1-2; tentatively, D is TRBD1 (5 bases). The CDR3 covers 13 residues. In germline, CDR1 is SGHKS, CDR2 YYEKEE (reference sequence). CDR3 in DNA: TGTGCCAGCAGCTTGGTCCGGGCTGCAGGGAAGTCCTTC. Protein product: CASSLVRAAGKSF. The variable domain in full, completed from reference TRBV5-5 and TRBJ1-2, reads DAGVTQSPTHLIKTRGQQVTLRCSPISGHKSVSWYQQVLGQGPQFIFQYYEKEERGRGNFPDRFSARQFPNYSSELNVNALLLGDSALYLCASSLVRAAGKSFGSGTRLTVV.

This sequence joins TRBV19 and TRBJ2-1, with 9 bases lining up with TRBD1. Germline trimming cut 8 bases from V and 7 bases from J; bases unmatched to any gene: 6. Germline-derived CDR1 and CDR2 are LNHDA and SQIVND (reference sequence). The CDR3 extends over 13 amino acids. CDR3 region: CASGKGQGNEQFF. The CDR3 nucleotides read TGTGCCAGTGGAAAGGGACAGGGAAATGAGCAGTTCTTC.

The CDR3 loop is CSVDNPGQVHGYGYTF. For the CDR3, the DNA is TGCAGCGTTGATAACCCCGGACAGGTGCATGGCTATGGCTACACCTTC. The V call is TRBV29-1, the J call TRBJ1-2; 7 bases agree with TRBD1. The CDR3 runs to 16 residues. Germline V lookup: CDR1 SQVTM, CDR2 ANQGSEA. Trimming removed 3 bases from V and 4 bases from J; junction bases left unmatched: 14.

This chain links TRBV28 with TRBJ1-4, with D unclear. Germline CDR1 and CDR2: MDHEN and SYDVKM. This CDR3 is built from 14 residues. Trimming took 4 bases from V and 8 from J, leaving 14 bases between them. CDR3 coding DNA: TGTGCCAGCAGTTCGGGTCCCGTCCGGGAAAAACTGTTTTTT. Translated: CASSSGPVREKLFF.